This T cell receptor (beta chain) was sequenced during a study of T cell repertoires in cytomegalovirus infection. Study summary: Public TCR beta signatures indicated both CMV infection and matching HLA type. General study results and limits: Dominating the ex vivo response were TCR beta clonotypes that were CMV-specific and HLA-C-restricted.

The CDR3 totals 12 residues. The germline V gene has CDR1 LGHNT and CDR2 FRNRAP. V lost 6 bases and J 5 bases, leaving 10 bases between the germline ends. TCRdb redid the calling of the reads with MiXCR, one entry per CDR3 protein. The sample lists roughly 630,000 distinct CDR3 sequences, 20% to 30% occurring once. This clonotype was counted a few times. What it recognizes is unknown. The chain recombines TRBV12-5 with TRBJ1-1, with D unclear. The source is a human donor in good health (CMV status not recorded). Some clones in this sample may be carry-over from other donors' samples. Source material: CD8+ T cells from PBMCs. The CDR3 DNA reads TGTGCTAGTGGCCCTGGAGCGACTGAAGCTTTCTTT. This gives the protein CASGPGATEAFF.